The next 32 T cell receptor beta chains were all read from a single sample in a study of blood T cell repertoires in COVID-19. The assay was immunoSEQ multiplex PCR, and TCRdb's table has in-frame clones only and misses some. The table records 300,000 to 400,000 clones, 85% to 90% of them present only once. What was sequenced was PBMCs or T cells enriched from blood (not recorded which). All receptors derive from a young man who had recovered from COVID-19.

The chain has TRBV28 and TRBJ2-1, with 10 positions matching TRBD2. Trimming removed 6 bases from V and 4 bases from J; junction bases left unmatched: 9. CDR3 length equals 16 residues. Germline CDR1 reads MDHEN; CDR2 reads SYDVKM. CDR3 DNA sequence: TGTGCCAGCAGCTCCCTGCTAGCGGGAGTATACAATGAGCAGTTCTTC. It codes for CASSSLLAGVYNEQFF.

This chain uses TRBV4-2 with TRBJ2-7; 11 bases map to TRBD2. After removal of 4 bases from V and 3 bases from J, the junction contained 5 bases not matched to a gene. Germline V CDR1 and CDR2: LGHNA, YNFKEQ. This CDR3 region has 15 residues. CDR3 loop: CASSLGLAGLYEQYF. In DNA, the CDR3 is TGTGCCAGCAGCCTAGGACTAGCGGGCCTCTACGAGCAGTACTTC.

The chain combines TRBV12-3 or TRBV12-4 with TRBJ2-1; D is possibly TRBD2 (6 bases). This CDR3 has 13 amino acids. V was cut by 3 bases and J by 7 bases, with 10 bases left in between. CDR3 amino acids: CASSFRDFNEQFF. The CDR3 DNA reads as TGTGCCAGCAGTTTCCGGGACTTTAATGAGCAGTTCTTC.

The chain is built from TRBV2 and TRBJ1-1, with D possibly being TRBD1 (6 bases). The germline gives CDR1 SNHLY, CDR2 FYNNEI. Trimming shortened V by 6 bases and J by 5 bases, and 16 bases separated the two germline ends. The CDR3 length is 14 residues. CDR3 nucleotide sequence: TGTGCCAGCAGCCCACCGTTAGGGGGTACTGAAGCTTTCTTT. The encoded protein is CASSPPLGGTEAFF.

The J gene is TRBJ1-1, the V gene TRBV6-2 or TRBV6-3, with 8 bases that match TRBD1. Germline V CDR1 and CDR2: MNHEY, SVGEGT. The CDR3 extends over 14 amino acids. The V gene end was trimmed by 5 bases and the J gene end by 4 bases; junction bases not matched to a gene: 6. This chain's CDR3 is CASSLSGTGTEAFF. For the CDR3, the DNA is TGTGCCAGCAGTCTTTCAGGGACAGGCACTGAAGCTTTCTTT.

The CDR3: CASSLVADTIYF. For the CDR3, the DNA is TGTGCCAGCAGTTTAGTAGCGGACACCATATATTTT. The chain combines TRBV12-3 or TRBV12-4 with TRBJ1-3; D is unresolved. The V end lost 1 base, the J end lost 8 bases, and 6 bases lay between the germline ends. CDR3 length: 12 amino acids.

The rearrangement links TRBV7-3 to TRBJ1-3, with D tentatively TRBD1 (6 bases). The CDR3 length is 15 residues. Trimming removed 0 bases at V and 3 bases at J, with 9 bases between. Germline V gene lookup returns CDR1 SGHTA and CDR2 FQGTGA. The CDR3 nucleotides read TGTGCCAGCAGCTTAACAGGGGGATATGGAAACACCATATATTTT. Its translation is CASSLTGGYGNTIYF.

The V and J genes are TRBV14 and TRBJ2-7; 9 bases align to TRBD2. V lost 3 bases, J lost 1 base, and 10 bases stayed unmatched. The CDR3 sequence is 17 residues long. CDR1 and CDR2 (germline): SGHDN, FVKESK. The CDR3 reads CASSHGSGGHTSYEQYF. The CDR3, as DNA: TGTGCCAGCAGCCACGGTAGCGGGGGCCATACTTCCTACGAGCAGTACTTC.

V and J are TRBV25-1 and TRBJ2-1; 8 bases match TRBD2. Germline trimming cut 5 bases from V and 5 bases from J; bases unmatched to any gene: 8. CDR1 is MGHDK, CDR2 SYGVNS, per germline. The CDR3 consists of 15 residues. Here the CDR3 reads CASSPLAANHNEQFF. CDR3 coding DNA: TGTGCCAGCAGTCCACTAGCGGCAAACCACAATGAGCAGTTCTTC.

The table lists this clone with a count of one. V and J are TRBV28 and TRBJ1-2, with 9 bases matching TRBD1. The CDR3 is 17 residues long. Germline V CDR1 and CDR2: MDHEN, SYDVKM. V was pared by 7 bases and J by 3 bases, with 15 bases of the junction left unmatched. The DNA of the CDR3 is TGTGCCAGCATCGAATCGTGGACAGGGGACCCGGACTATGGCTACACCTTC. The encoded protein is CASIESWTGDPDYGYTF.

This chain connects TRBV6-2 or TRBV6-3 to TRBJ2-2, with unresolved D. The CDR3 runs 12 residues. Germline-derived CDR1 and CDR2 are MNHEY and SVGEGT. V was cut by 5 bases and J by 6 bases, with 7 bases left in between. CDR3 residues: CASSPVSGELFF. For the CDR3, the DNA is TGTGCCAGCAGTCCCGTTTCCGGGGAGCTGTTTTTT.

The chain has TRBV20-1 and TRBJ2-1, with D unresolved. Trimming removed 7 bases from V and 6 bases from J, with 10 bases in between. CDR3 size: 11 residues. CDR1 is DFQATT and CDR2 is SNEGSKA in the germline V gene (reference sequence). The CDR3 nucleotides are TGCAGTGTCTCTCCTTTCAATGAGCAGTTCTTC. This translates into CSVSPFNEQFF.

The chain joins TRBV7-6 to TRBJ2-2, with 9 nucleotides matching TRBD2. Looked up from germline, CDR1 is SGHVS and CDR2 is FNYEAQ. This CDR3 has 15 amino acids. Losses at the gene ends were 3 bases for V and 6 bases for J; bases not matched to a gene: 5. CDR3 region: CASSLGTSLSGELFF. The CDR3 region has the DNA TGTGCCAGCAGCTTGGGGACTAGCTTATCCGGGGAGCTGTTTTTT.

This rearrangement joins TRBV2 to TRBJ1-1, with TRBD1 matching 7 bases. Germline V CDR1 and CDR2: SNHLY, FYNNEI. V lost 1 base, J lost 5 bases, and 10 bases stayed unmatched. CDR3 length equals 16 residues. The CDR3, as DNA: TGTGCCAGCAGTGAAGAGAAGGGGACAGTATTTACTGAAGCTTTCTTT. Translating it yields CASSEEKGTVFTEAFF.

The chain joins TRBV14 to TRBJ2-7; TRBD1 matches 8 bases. The CDR3 length is 15 residues. V shed 2 bases, J shed 2 bases, and the junction held 5 bases outside the gene matches. Looked up from germline, CDR1 is SGHDN and CDR2 is FVKESK. CDR3 nucleotides: TGTGCCAGCAGCCAACGGGACAGGCTAACCTACGAGCAGTACTTC. Translation: CASSQRDRLTYEQYF.

In regard to this clone: Additional DNA sequences in this sample encode the identical CDR3. The CDR3 region is CASSPRQGGNQPQHF. In DNA form, the CDR3 reads TGTGCCAGTAGTCCTAGACAGGGGGGCAATCAGCCCCAGCATTTT. The rearrangement joins TRBV19 to TRBJ1-5, with 9 bases matching TRBD1. V shed 5 bases and J 2 bases; nucleotides not matched to a gene: 4. This CDR3 region has 15 residues. Germline CDR1 and CDR2: LNHDA and SQIVND (reference sequence).

The chain couples TRBV19 to TRBJ1-2; D remains unclear. Germline-derived CDR1 and CDR2 are LNHDA and SQIVND (reference sequence). This CDR3 has 14 residues. Trimming took off 9 bases at V and 8 bases at J, with 22 bases between the two ends. In DNA, the CDR3 is TGTGCCAGGGACTACCCGGACGGTCCCTTCGGCTACACCTTC. It encodes CARDYPDGPFGYTF.

The chain is built from TRBV2 and TRBJ1-4; weak D call: TRBD1 (5 bases). Germline lookup yields CDR1 SNHLY and CDR2 FYNNEI. V was trimmed by 7 bases and J by 4 bases, leaving 13 bases between them. This CDR3 comprises 14 residues. This CDR3 is CASTAGLGNEKLFF. The CDR3 bases are TGTGCCAGCACGGCAGGGCTTGGTAATGAAAAACTGTTTTTT.

This sequence joins TRBV5-1 and TRBJ2-6, with unresolved D. The germline V and J ends were trimmed by 2 bases and 0 bases, with 3 bases remaining between them. The CDR3 has 14 residues. Germline V lookup: CDR1 SGHRS, CDR2 YFSETQ. The CDR3 loop is CASSFISGANVLTF. CDR3 in DNA: TGCGCCAGCAGCTTTATCTCTGGGGCCAACGTCCTGACTTTC.

V is TRBV28 and J is TRBJ1-2; TRBD1 is a possible D gene (6 bases). Germline assignment: CDR1 MDHEN and CDR2 SYDVKM. V was pared by 10 bases and J by 6 bases, with 21 bases between. CDR3 length: 14 residues. The CDR3 reads CATRVGASGDGYTF. The CDR3 DNA follows: TGTGCCACCAGAGTAGGTGCCTCAGGGGATGGCTACACCTTC.

This chain links TRBV18 with TRBJ1-5; 7 bases match TRBD1. Germline V lookup: CDR1 KGHSH, CDR2 LQKENI. J was trimmed by 6 bases and V by 6 bases; bases with no gene match: 8. CDR3 length: 14 residues. Here the CDR3 reads CASSADREGQPQHF. The CDR3 coding sequence is TGTGCCAGCTCGGCTGACAGGGAAGGTCAGCCCCAGCATTTT.

This CDR3 is CASSQYRNSPLHF. CDR3 coding DNA: TGTGCCAGCAGCCAATACAGGAATTCACCCCTCCACTTT. The chain couples TRBV3-1 (or the pseudogene TRBV3-2) to TRBJ1-6; D is possibly TRBD1 (5 bases). The V gene lost 2 bases and the J gene lost 7 bases, with 6 bases spanning the gap. Per the germline V gene, CDR1 is LGHDT and CDR2 is YNNKEL (reference sequence). The CDR3 is 13 amino acids.

The chain joins TRBV7-2 to TRBJ1-2; TRBD1 might be the D (6 bases). The CDR3 is 15 residues long. CDR1 is SGHTA, CDR2 FQGNSA, per germline. The V gene lost 3 bases and the J gene lost 7 bases, with 18 bases spanning the gap. For the CDR3, the DNA is TGTGCCAGCAGCTTCCAGGGGCGCCGGTTGGGTGGCTACACCTTC. Translated: CASSFQGRRLGGYTF.

This chain uses TRBV27 with TRBJ2-7, with TRBD1 matching 11 bases. Germline assignment: CDR1 MNHEY and CDR2 SMNVEV (reference sequence). The CDR3 contains 15 residues. Trimming took 6 bases from V and 1 from J; bases not matched to a gene: 5. For the CDR3, the DNA is TGTGCCAGCAGGCCCGGACAGGGGGCATCCTACGAGCAGTACTTC. This encodes CASRPGQGASYEQYF.

The CDR3 DNA follows: TGCGCCAGCAGCTTAGGACAGCAGTTCAATGAGCAGTTCTTC. Translating it yields CASSLGQQFNEQFF. The chain joins TRBV5-1 to TRBJ2-1; perhaps TRBD1 as D (6 bases). This CDR3 has 14 amino acids. The V end lost 2 bases, the J end lost 6 bases, and 12 bases lay between the germline ends. Germline V gene data show CDR1 as SGHRS and CDR2 as YFSETQ.

V and J are TRBV2 and TRBJ2-7; TRBD2 is a possible D gene (6 bases). The germline V and J ends were trimmed by 10 bases and 6 bases, with 13 bases remaining between them. CDR1 and CDR2 (germline): SNHLY, FYNNEI. This CDR3 spans 11 amino acids. This CDR3 is CATRGYGEQYF. CDR3 DNA: TGTGCCACCCGGGGGTATGGCGAGCAGTACTTC.

The V gene is TRBV6-5, the J gene TRBJ1-5; D may be TRBD1 (5 bases). CDR1 MNHEY and CDR2 SVGAGI come from the germline V gene. The V gene lost 7 bases and the J gene lost 0 bases, with 13 bases spanning the gap. The length of the CDR3 is 15 residues. The CDR3 coding sequence is TGTGCCAGCAAACTGACAGAGAATAGCAATCAGCCCCAGCATTTT. It codes for CASKLTENSNQPQHF.

This clone appeared a few times. CDR3 region: CASSRDRSYEQYF. The CDR3 DNA sequence: TGTGCCAGCAGTCGGGACAGATCCTACGAGCAGTACTTC. The chain is built from TRBV6-5 and TRBJ2-7, with 7 positions matching TRBD1. Trimming removed 5 bases from V and 1 base from J; junction bases left unmatched: 2. The CDR3 totals 13 residues. Germline V gene data show CDR1 as MNHEY and CDR2 as SVGAGI.

This chain connects TRBV7-9 to TRBJ1-6, with TRBD1 identical over 7 bases. Germline V lookup: CDR1 SEHNR, CDR2 FQNEAQ (reference sequence). Unmatched junction bases numbered 2, after V lost 4 bases and J lost 5 bases. CDR3 size: 14 residues. CDR3 nucleotide sequence: TGTGCCAGCAGCTGGGACAGCAATAATTCACCCCTCCACTTT. As protein: CASSWDSNNSPLHF.

This chain links TRBV25-1 with TRBJ1-2; no definite D call. The CDR3 is 15 residues long. The germline gives CDR1 MGHDK, CDR2 SYGVNS. Trimming cost V 3 bases and J 2 bases, with 13 bases left between them. The CDR3 spells CASSDNRLENYGYTF. In DNA, the CDR3 is TGTGCCAGCAGTGACAACAGACTAGAAAACTATGGCTACACCTTC.

The chain links TRBV5-6 to TRBJ1-5; D may be TRBD1 (6 bases). Trimming cost V 4 bases and J 9 bases, with 11 bases left between them. The germline V gene has CDR1 SGHDT and CDR2 YYEEEE. This CDR3 has 12 residues. CDR3 residues: CASSEQGRPQHF. DNA for the CDR3: TGTGCCAGCAGCGAGCAGGGGAGGCCCCAGCATTTT. The full variable domain, its missing parts supplied by reference TRBV5-6 and TRBJ1-5, is DAGVTQSPTHLIKTRGQQVTLRCSPKSGHDTVSWYQQALGQGPQFIFQYYEEEERQRGNFPDRFSGHQFPNYSSELNVNALLLGDSALYLCASSEQGRPQHFGDGTRLSIL.

The chain recombines TRBV9 with TRBJ2-7, with a possible D match to TRBD2 (5 bases). The CDR3 contains 15 residues. The V end was cut by 4 bases, the J end by 2 bases, with 16 bases between. CDR1 and CDR2 (germline): SGDLS, YYNGEE. In nucleotides, the CDR3 is TGTGCCAGCAGCCCCAGAGGGTCCACCCCCTACGAGCAGTACTTC. As protein: CASSPRGSTPYEQYF.